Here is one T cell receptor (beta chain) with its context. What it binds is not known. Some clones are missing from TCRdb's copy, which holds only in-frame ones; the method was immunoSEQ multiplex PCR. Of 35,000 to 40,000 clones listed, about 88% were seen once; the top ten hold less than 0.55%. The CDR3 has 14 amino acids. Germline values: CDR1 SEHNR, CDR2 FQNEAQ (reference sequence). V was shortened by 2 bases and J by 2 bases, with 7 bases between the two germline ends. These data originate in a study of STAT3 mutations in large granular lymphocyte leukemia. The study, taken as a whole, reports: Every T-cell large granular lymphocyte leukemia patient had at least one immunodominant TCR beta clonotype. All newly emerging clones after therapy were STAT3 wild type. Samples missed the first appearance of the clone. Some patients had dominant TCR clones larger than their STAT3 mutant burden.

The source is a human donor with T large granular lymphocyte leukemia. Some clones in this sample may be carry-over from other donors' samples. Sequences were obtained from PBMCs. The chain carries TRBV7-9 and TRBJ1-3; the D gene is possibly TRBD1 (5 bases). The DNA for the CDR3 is TGTGCCAGCAGCTTACAGGGCGCTGGAAACACCATATATTTT. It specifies CASSLQGAGNTIYF.